This T cell receptor (beta chain) was retrieved from a study of T cells in Graves' hyperthyroidism and ophthalmopathy. Study observations and caveats: Ophthalmopathy and stable hyperthyroidism were separated by a 13 V-J model. Within blood appeared most thyroid clonotypes that had expanded above 0.001.

Orbital computed tomography, thyroid ultrasound, serum thyroxine and TRAb, and clinical symptoms together informed the diagnoses. This clonotype was recorded at least ten times. Its antigen is as yet unknown. This CDR3 region has 14 residues. V was cut by 5 bases and J by 9 bases, with 16 bases left in between. Germline CDR1 and CDR2: KGHDR and SFDVKD. Amplified regions were TCR beta CDR3 sequences from RNA transcripts. First-round RT-PCR of the TCR CDR3 relied on the HTBI primer set. TCRdb reprocessed the multiplex PCR reads via MiXCR and lists one record per CDR3 protein. There are 80,000 to 100,000 distinct CDR3 sequences in the sample; around 40% occur only once, and 10% lies in the top ten.

This TCR was recovered from a woman in her 30s with Graves' hyperthyroidism. Sequences were obtained from peripheral blood or thyroid tissue (not recorded which). The chain combines TRBV24-1 with TRBJ1-5, with a possible D match to TRBD1 (6 bases). CDR3 amino acids: CATSGTESFRPQHF. For the CDR3, the DNA is TGTGCCACCAGTGGGACAGAATCTTTTAGGCCCCAGCATTTT.